This T cell receptor (beta chain) was sequenced in a study of T cells in Graves' hyperthyroidism and ophthalmopathy (dated by TCRdb to about 2019). Looking at the study overall: Peripheral blood samples were taken at the time of initial diagnosis, prior to any treatment. For training and testing, the 80 to 100 patients in the discovery cohort were randomly divided in a 7:3 ratio. TCR V-J signatures able to tell the groups apart were searched for in a discovery cohort of about a hundred patients, of whom around 42 had Graves' ophthalmopathy and 55 to 65 had stable Graves' hyperthyroidism. Prospective prediction of ophthalmopathy was tested in an independent validation cohort consisting of some 20 hyperthyroidism patients and approximately 16 patients who later progressed to ophthalmopathy. The paper reports TCR Vbeta CDR3 sequencing of over 130 peripheral blood samples: fewer than 50 ophthalmopathy, under 85 hyperthyroidism and around 17 progressor patients. In addition, the study compared T-cell repertoires in thyroid tissue and in blood from 6 or 7 Graves' hyperthyroidism patients. After sampling, hyperthyroidism patients received methimazole starting at 30 mg daily, and ophthalmopathy patients received high-dose intravenous methylprednisolone. Paper-wide results and their limitations: A model built on a 13 V-J signature distinguished ophthalmopathy from stable hyperthyroidism, reaching about 88% sensitivity and around 81% specificity in cross-validation and 80%/75% in testing. Blood samples also contained most of the expanded thyroid clonotypes (frequency above 0.001), which suggests that blood repertoires may reflect thyroid immune responses. No statistical method was used to fix the sample size in advance, and group allocation was not hidden from the investigators. In validation, the model predicted progression to ophthalmopathy with 55% to 71% sensitivity and roughly 72% specificity, a median of about six months before onset.

From the cysteine through the phenylalanine, the CDR3 covers 15 amino acids. This entry keeps only the CDR3 DNA: 45 bases, framed from base 1. V is trimmed back by 4 bases and J by 7 bases, and the junction contains 9 bases that no gene match accounts for. The germline V gene (reference sequence) provides CDR1 LNHDA and CDR2 SQIVND. A patient counted as having stable Graves' hyperthyroidism if no progression to ophthalmopathy occurred over 18 months of follow-up. Hyperthyroidism patients were aged 18 to 65 years and newly diagnosed, with disease duration of less than 2 months. Exclusion was applied to patients with uncontrolled infections, other autoimmune diseases, pregnancy or lactation. Diagnoses were established on the basis of clinical symptoms, serum thyroxine and TRAb, thyroid ultrasound, and orbital computed tomography. Ficoll-Paque density gradient centrifugation was used to isolate PBMCs from around 10 ml of fresh peripheral blood. Trizol reagent was used to extract total RNA, and RNA quality was then checked on an Agilent 2100 Bioanalyzer.

With regard to this clonotype: Its recognized antigen is unknown. No base-level quality is on record; no much larger clone is a single base apart.

TCR beta CDR3 regions were amplified from RNA transcripts. The first round of RT-PCR for the TCR CDR3 was performed with the HTBI primer set and the Qiagen OneStep RT-PCR kit. A second multiplex PCR round built the libraries, followed by size selection and purification. The libraries were sequenced on an Illumina HiSeq2000 using paired-end 100 bp reads. As for how the authors treated the data: SOAPnuke was used to process the raw data, with reads discarded if the reads contained adapters or uncalled bases, had a mean Phred below 15, or lacked an exact constant-primer or identifier match. High-quality paired reads were merged using COPE v1.2.5, and each unique nucleotide sequence was defined as a clonotype. MiTCR v1.1 was used to align the clonotypes against IMGT TRBV, TRBD and TRBJ reference segments. The analysis included only V-J combinations with a frequency above 0.0001, which together covered around 99% of the repertoires. The TCS score was defined as F50 (clonal expansion) divided by E x V (chaos), with BLOSUM62-based TCRdist calculated between CDR3 peptides within each V-J. Welch's t-statistics and random forest reduced around 510 V-J features to about 13, which were used in a naive Bayes classifier (R e1071). TCRdb reprocessing: public reads trimmed at Q25 with fastp, clones called with MiXCR, in-frame beta chains kept. Records with the same CDR3 protein are collapsed into one entry carrying the most frequent genes and DNA. V and J calls and clone size were set by TCRdb, not the authors. The sample contains around 340,000 distinct CDR3 sequences, around 20% of them found a single time. Around half of the sample rests with the top ten.

The sequenced sample consisted of blood. The rearrangement joined TRBV19 to TRBJ2-1, and TRBD2 matches 8 of the central bases. The TCR was taken from a woman aged 50 to 65 with Graves' hyperthyroidism. The sequenced DNA is TGTGCCAGTAGTACCCGGACTAGCCTCGGGAATGAGCAGTTCTTC. This sequence encodes CASSTRTSLGNEQFF. The entire variable domain, with the stretches around the CDR3 drawn from the reference TRBV19 and TRBJ2-1 proteins, is DGGITQSPKYLFRKEGQNVTLSCEQNLNHDAMYWYRQDPGQGLRLIYYSQIVNDFQKGDIAEGYSVSREKKESFPLTVTSAQKNPTAFYLCASSTRTSLGNEQFFGPGTRLTVL.